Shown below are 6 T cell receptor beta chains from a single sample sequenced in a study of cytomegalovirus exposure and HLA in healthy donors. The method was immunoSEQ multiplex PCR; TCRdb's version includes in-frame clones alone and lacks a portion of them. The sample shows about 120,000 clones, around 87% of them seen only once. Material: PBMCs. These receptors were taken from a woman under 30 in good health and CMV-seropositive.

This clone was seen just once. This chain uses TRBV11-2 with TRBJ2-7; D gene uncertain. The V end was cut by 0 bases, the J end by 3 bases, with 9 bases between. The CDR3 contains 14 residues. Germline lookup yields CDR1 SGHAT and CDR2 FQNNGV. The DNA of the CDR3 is TGTGCCAGCAGCTTAGATCGAAGAGTCTACGAGCAGTACTTC. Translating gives CASSLDRRVYEQYF.

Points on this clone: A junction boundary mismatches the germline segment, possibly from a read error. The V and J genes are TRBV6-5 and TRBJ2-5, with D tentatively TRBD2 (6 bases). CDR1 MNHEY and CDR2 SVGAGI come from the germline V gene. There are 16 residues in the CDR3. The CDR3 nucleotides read TGTGCCAGCAGTTACTCGATACTAGCCAACCAAGGGACCCAGTACTTC. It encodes CASSYSILANQGTQYF.

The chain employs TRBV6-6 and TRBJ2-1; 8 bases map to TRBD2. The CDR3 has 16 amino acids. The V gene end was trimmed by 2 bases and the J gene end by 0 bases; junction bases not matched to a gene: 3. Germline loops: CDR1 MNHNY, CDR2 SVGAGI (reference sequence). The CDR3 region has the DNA TGTGCCAGCAGTTACGGTCTAGCGGGCTCCTACAATGAGCAGTTCTTC. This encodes CASSYGLAGSYNEQFF.

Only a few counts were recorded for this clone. Here the CDR3 reads CASSYGGNQETQYF. CDR3 DNA sequence: TGTGCCAGCAGTTACGGAGGGAACCAAGAGACCCAGTACTTC. The V gene is TRBV6-5, the J gene TRBJ2-5; D might be TRBD2 (6 bases). V was shortened by 2 bases and J by 0 bases, with 7 bases between the two germline ends. Looked up from germline, CDR1 is MNHEY and CDR2 is SVGAGI. This CDR3 has 14 residues.

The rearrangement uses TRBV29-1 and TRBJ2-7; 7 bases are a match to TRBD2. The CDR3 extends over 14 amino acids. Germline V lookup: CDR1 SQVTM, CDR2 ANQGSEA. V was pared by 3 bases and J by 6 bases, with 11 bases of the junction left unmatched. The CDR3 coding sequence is TGCAGCGTTGACGGGAGCGGGAAAGATCGCGAGCAGTACTTC. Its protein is CSVDGSGKDREQYF.

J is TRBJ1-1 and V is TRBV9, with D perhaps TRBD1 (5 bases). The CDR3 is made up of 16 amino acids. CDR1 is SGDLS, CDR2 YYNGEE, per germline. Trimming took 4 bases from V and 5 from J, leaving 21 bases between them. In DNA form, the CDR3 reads TGTGCCAGCAGCATAGGGGCTAGCGGGGGTCGGACTGAAGCTTTCTTT. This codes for CASSIGASGGRTEAFF. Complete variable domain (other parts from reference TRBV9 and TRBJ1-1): DSGVTQTPKHLITATGQRVTLRCSPRSGDLSVYWYQQSLDQGLQFLIQYYNGEERAKGNILERFSAQQFPDLHSELNLSSLELGDSALYFCASSIGASGGRTEAFFGQGTRLTVV.